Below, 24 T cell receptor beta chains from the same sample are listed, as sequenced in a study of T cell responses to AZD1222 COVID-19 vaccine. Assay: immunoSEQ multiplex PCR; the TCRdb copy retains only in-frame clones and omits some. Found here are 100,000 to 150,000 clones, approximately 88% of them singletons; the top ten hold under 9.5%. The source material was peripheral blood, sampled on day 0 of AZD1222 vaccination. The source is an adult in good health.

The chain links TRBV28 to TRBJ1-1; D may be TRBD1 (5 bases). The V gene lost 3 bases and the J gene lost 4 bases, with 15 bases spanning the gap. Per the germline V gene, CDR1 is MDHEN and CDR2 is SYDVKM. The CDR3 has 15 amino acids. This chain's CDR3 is CASSLVQGAGTEAFF. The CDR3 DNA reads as TGTGCCAGCAGTTTGGTTCAGGGTGCGGGCACTGAAGCTTTCTTT.

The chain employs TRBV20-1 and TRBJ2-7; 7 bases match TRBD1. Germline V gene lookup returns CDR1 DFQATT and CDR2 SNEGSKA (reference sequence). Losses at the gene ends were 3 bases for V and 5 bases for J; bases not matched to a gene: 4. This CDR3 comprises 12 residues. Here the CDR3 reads CSASLGGDEQYF. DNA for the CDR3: TGCAGTGCTAGTTTAGGGGGCGACGAGCAGTACTTC.

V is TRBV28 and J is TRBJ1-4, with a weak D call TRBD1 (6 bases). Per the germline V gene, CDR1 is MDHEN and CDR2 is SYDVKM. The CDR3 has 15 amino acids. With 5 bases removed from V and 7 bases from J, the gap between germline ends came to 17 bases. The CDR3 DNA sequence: TGTGCCAGCAGTCCGGGGGGCCCAGAGGGTGAAAAACTGTTTTTT. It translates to CASSPGGPEGEKLFF.

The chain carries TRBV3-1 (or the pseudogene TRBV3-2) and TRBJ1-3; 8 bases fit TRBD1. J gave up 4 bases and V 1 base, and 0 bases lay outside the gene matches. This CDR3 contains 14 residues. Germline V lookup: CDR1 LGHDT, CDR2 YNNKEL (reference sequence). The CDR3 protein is CASSQGTGGNTIYF. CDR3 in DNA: TGTGCCAGCAGCCAAGGGACAGGGGGAAACACCATATATTTT.

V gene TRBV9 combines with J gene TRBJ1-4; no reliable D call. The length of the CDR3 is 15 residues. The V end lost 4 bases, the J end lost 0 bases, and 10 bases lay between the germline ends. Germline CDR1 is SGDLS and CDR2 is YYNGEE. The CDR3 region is CASSPRPATNEKLFF. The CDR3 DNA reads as TGTGCCAGCAGCCCTCGTCCAGCAACTAATGAAAAACTGTTTTTT.

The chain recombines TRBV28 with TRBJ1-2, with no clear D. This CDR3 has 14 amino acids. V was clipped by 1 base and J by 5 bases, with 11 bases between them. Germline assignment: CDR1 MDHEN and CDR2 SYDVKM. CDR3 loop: CASSLLFQPYGYTF. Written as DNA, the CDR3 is TGTGCCAGCAGTTTATTGTTCCAGCCTTATGGCTACACCTTC.

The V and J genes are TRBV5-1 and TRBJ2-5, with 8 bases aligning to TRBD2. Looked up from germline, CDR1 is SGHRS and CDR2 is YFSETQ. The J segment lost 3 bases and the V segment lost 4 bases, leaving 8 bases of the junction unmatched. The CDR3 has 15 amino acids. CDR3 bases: TGCGCCAGCAGCAGGAGCGGGAGTGGGGAAGAGACCCAGTACTTC. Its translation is CASSRSGSGEETQYF.

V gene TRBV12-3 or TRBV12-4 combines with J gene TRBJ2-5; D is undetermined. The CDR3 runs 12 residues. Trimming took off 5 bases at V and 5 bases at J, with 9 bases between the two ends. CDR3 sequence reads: CASSPSFETQYF. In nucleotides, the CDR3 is TGTGCCAGCAGTCCCTCGTTCGAGACCCAGTACTTC.

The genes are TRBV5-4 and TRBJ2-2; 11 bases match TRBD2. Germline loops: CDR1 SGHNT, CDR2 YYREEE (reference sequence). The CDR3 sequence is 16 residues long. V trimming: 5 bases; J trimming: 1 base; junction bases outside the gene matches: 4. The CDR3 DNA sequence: TGTGCCAGCAGGCATACTAGCGGGAGGAACACCGGGGAGCTGTTTTTT. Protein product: CASRHTSGRNTGELFF.

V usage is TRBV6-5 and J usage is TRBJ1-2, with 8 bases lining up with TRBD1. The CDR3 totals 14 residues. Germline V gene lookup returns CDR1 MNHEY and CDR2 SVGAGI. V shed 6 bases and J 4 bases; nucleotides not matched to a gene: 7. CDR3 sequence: CASSRSDRAYGYTF. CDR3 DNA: TGTGCCAGCAGCCGTTCGGACAGGGCCTATGGCTACACCTTC.

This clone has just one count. CDR3 coding DNA: TGCGCCAGCAGCTTGAACGGCGGTAATGAAAAACTGTTTTTT. This encodes CASSLNGGNEKLFF. The chain has TRBV5-1 and TRBJ1-4; D gene unclear. CDR1 is SGHRS, CDR2 YFSETQ, per germline. The CDR3 length is 14 residues. V gave up 1 base and J gave up 4 bases, with 8 bases separating them.

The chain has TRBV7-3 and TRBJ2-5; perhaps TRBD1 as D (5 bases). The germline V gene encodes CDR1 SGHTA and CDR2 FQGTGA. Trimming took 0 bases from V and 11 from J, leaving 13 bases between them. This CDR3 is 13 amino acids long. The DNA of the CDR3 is TGTGCCAGCAGCTTAACCTACGAGCAGGGACAGTACTTC. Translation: CASSLTYEQGQYF.

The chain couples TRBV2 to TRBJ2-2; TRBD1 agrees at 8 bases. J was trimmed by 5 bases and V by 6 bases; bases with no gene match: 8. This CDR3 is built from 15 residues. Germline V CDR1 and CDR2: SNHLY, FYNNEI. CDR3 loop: CASSAYRGDTGELFF. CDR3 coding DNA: TGTGCCAGCAGCGCCTACAGGGGGGATACCGGGGAGCTGTTTTTT.

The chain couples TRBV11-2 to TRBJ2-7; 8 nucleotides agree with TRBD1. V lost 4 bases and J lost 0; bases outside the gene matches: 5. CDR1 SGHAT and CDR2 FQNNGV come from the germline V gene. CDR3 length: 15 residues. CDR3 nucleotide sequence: TGTGCCAGCAGCTCCGACAGGGGCGCCTCCTACGAGCAGTACTTC. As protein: CASSSDRGASYEQYF.

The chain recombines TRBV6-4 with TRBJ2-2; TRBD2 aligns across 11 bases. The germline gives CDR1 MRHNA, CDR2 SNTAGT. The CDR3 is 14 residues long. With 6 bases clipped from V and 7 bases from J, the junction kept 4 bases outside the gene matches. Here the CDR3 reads CASSELAGVGELFF. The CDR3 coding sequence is TGTGCCAGCAGCGAACTAGCGGGAGTCGGGGAGCTGTTTTTT.

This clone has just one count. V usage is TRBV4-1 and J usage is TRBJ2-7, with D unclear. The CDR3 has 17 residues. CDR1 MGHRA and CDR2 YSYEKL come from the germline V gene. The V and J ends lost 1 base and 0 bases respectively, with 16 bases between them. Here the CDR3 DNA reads TGCGCCAGCAGCCAAGTTGTGCGGACCGCTGGCTCCTACGAGCAGTACTTC. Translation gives CASSQVVRTAGSYEQYF.

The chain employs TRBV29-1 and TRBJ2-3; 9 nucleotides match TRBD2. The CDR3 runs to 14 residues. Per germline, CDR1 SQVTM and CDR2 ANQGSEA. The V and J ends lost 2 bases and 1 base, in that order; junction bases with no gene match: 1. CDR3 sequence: CSVERTSGTDTQYF. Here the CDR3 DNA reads TGCAGCGTTGAAAGGACTAGCGGCACAGATACGCAGTATTTT.

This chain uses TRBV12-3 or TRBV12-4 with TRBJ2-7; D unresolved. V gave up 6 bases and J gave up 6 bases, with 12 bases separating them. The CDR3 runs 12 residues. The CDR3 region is CASSSAPSEQYF. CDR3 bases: TGTGCCAGCAGCTCAGCCCCCTCCGAGCAGTACTTC.

CDR3 protein: CSVEDRRGRESEQYF. CDR3 nucleotide sequence: TGCAGCGTTGAAGATAGGAGGGGCAGGGAGAGCGAGCAGTACTTC. The gene calls are TRBV29-1 and TRBJ2-7, with TRBD2 as a possible D gene (6 bases). The germline gives CDR1 SQVTM, CDR2 ANQGSEA. V gave up 0 bases and J gave up 6 bases, with 18 bases separating them. The CDR3 contains 15 residues.

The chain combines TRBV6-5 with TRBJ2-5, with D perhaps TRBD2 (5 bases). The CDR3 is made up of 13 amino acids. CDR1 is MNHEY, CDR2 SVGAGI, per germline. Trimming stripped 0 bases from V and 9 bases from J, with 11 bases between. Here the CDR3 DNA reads TGTGCCAGCAGTTACTCGGCAGGCGGGTCCCAGTACTTC. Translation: CASSYSAGGSQYF.

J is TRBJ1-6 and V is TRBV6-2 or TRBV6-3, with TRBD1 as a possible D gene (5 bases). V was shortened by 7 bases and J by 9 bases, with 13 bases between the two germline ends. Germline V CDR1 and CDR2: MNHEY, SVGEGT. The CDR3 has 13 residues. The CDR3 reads CASTPGGFSPLHF. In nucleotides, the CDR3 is TGTGCCAGCACCCCTGGGGGGTTTTCACCCCTCCACTTT.

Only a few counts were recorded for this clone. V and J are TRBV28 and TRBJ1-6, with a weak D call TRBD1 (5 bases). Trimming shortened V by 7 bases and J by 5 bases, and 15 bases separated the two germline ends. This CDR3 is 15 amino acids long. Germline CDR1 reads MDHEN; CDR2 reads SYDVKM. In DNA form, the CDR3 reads TGTGCCAGCATCAGCTTCACGGGGGATAATTCACCCCTCCACTTT. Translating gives CASISFTGDNSPLHF.

Here the CDR3 reads CASSWRNQPQHF. CDR3 DNA: TGTGCCAGCAGCTGGAGAAATCAGCCCCAGCATTTT. The rearrangement joins TRBV6-2 or TRBV6-3 to TRBJ1-5; D unresolved. The V end was cut by 6 bases, the J end by 4 bases, with 7 bases between. The germline V gene encodes CDR1 MNHEY and CDR2 SVGEGT. CDR3 length equals 12 residues.

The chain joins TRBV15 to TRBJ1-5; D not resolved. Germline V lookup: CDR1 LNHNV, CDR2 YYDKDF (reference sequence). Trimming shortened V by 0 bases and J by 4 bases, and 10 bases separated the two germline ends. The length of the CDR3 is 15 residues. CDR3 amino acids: CATSRDLLGNQPQHF. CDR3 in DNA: TGTGCCACCAGCAGAGATCTGCTGGGGAATCAGCCCCAGCATTTT.